Following are 13 T cell receptor beta chains from one sample sequenced in a study of tumor and adjacent non-tumor tissue in lung cancer. TCRbeta libraries were built with three rounds of nested PCR, modified from ARM-PCR. TCRdb fed the multiplex PCR reads into MiXCR, producing one record per CDR3 protein. Among 100,000 to 150,000 distinct CDR3 sequences listed, 66% were seen once. This sample's RNA came from whole unsorted tissue. The sample comprised lung tumor tissue. These receptors were collected from a man between 25 and 39 years old with non-small cell lung cancer.

In regard to this clonotype: A much larger clone is a single base away; this may be a read error. This chain joins TRBV6-1 and TRBJ2-7, with 7 positions matching TRBD1. The J segment lost 1 base and the V segment lost 6 bases, leaving 9 bases of the junction unmatched. The germline CDR1 and CDR2 sequences are MNHNS and SASEGT. The CDR3 has 15 amino acids. The CDR3 region has the DNA TGTGCCAGCAGCGCCTCCGTGACAGGGTCCTACGAGCAGTACTTC. Translation: CASSASVTGSYEQYF.

This clonotype is a singleton in its sample. A junction end diverges from the germline sequence, so it may reflect a read error. This chain uses TRBV10-3 with TRBJ2-3; TRBD1 matches at 7 bases. The CDR3 totals 15 residues. Germline V CDR1 and CDR2: ENHRY, SYGVKD. CDR3 bases: TGTGCCATTAGTGACAGGGTGGGGGACACAGATGCGCAGTATTTT. Protein sequence: CAISDRVGDTDAQYF.

Comments on this clonotype: One base away lies a much larger clone, so this may be a sequencing read error. The V gene is TRBV6-1, the J gene TRBJ1-5; possibly TRBD1 for D (6 bases). Germline V lookup: CDR1 MNHNS, CDR2 SASEGT. There are 14 residues in the CDR3. CDR3 DNA: TGTGCCACCAGTGATTGGGGGGCGGGTCAGCCCCAGCATTTT. Amino acids: CATSDWGAGQPQHF.

Worth noting for this clonotype: Because it lacks the conserved phenylalanine or tryptophan at the end, this CDR3 is likely a read error. The chain links TRBV5-1 to TRBJ1-2; D possibly corresponds to TRBD1 (6 bases). CDR3 length: 12 residues. CDR1 and CDR2 from the germline V gene are SGHRS and YFSETQ. CDR3 DNA sequence: TGCACCAGCAGCCCAGACAGGAATGGCTACACCTTA. Translating gives CTSSPDRNGYTL.

This clonotype was recorded a few times. The V gene is TRBV6-2 or TRBV6-3, the J gene TRBJ2-1; D gene unclear. The V end lost 3 bases, the J end lost 8 bases, and 5 bases lay between the germline ends. Germline assignment: CDR1 MNHEY and CDR2 SVGEGT. The CDR3 has 11 residues. CDR3 sequence: CASSYNHEQFF. The DNA of the CDR3 is TGTGCCAGCAGTTATAACCATGAGCAGTTCTTC.

This clonotype appeared a few times. An end of the junction does not agree with germline; a read error may underlie this. This chain links TRBV5-6 with TRBJ1-4, with D tentatively TRBD1 (6 bases). This CDR3 is 15 amino acids long. In germline, CDR1 is SGHDT, CDR2 YYEEEE. The CDR3 spells CASTLRIGGGEKLFF. CDR3 sequence (DNA): TGTGCCAGCACCTTGAGGATAGGGGGTGGTGAAAAACTCTTTTTT.

As to this clonotype: This may stem from a read error, because a much larger clone lies one nucleotide away. The genes are TRBV6-1 and TRBJ2-5, with 7 positions matching TRBD1. Germline lookup yields CDR1 MNHNS and CDR2 SASEGT. The CDR3 totals 14 residues. The CDR3: CTSRPRDSWETQYF. CDR3 sequence (DNA): TGTACCAGCAGACCCCGGGACAGCTGGGAAACCCAGTACTTC.

On this clonotype: This sequence may be a read error, since a much larger clone differs from it by one base. The chain links TRBV20-1 to TRBJ2-3; either TRBD1 or TRBD2 may fit D (6 bases each). Per the germline V gene, CDR1 is DFQATT and CDR2 is SNEGSKA (reference sequence). CDR3 length: 16 amino acids. V was trimmed by 2 bases and J by 4 bases, leaving 19 bases between them. CDR3 amino acids: CSARPAGGPDADTQYF. CDR3 nucleotide sequence: TGCAGTGCTAGACCTGCCGGGGGCCCCGATGCAGATACGCAGTATTTT.

This clonotype was seen ten or more times. This chain links TRBV4-1 with TRBJ2-7, with TRBD2 matching 8 bases. The CDR3 runs to 15 residues. Germline CDR1 reads MGHRA; CDR2 reads YSYEKL. The V segment lost 1 base and the J segment 6 bases; nucleotides outside the gene matches: 8. This chain's CDR3 is CASSQAPGLGFEQYF. CDR3 coding DNA: TGCGCCAGCAGCCAAGCTCCGGGACTAGGGTTCGAGCAGTACTTC.

This clonotype was counted at least ten times. V and J are TRBV6-6 and TRBJ1-4; no firm D call. Germline V gene lookup returns CDR1 MNHNY and CDR2 SVGAGI (reference sequence). The CDR3 spans 15 residues. V lost 6 bases to trimming and J lost 6 bases, with 17 bases between them. CDR3 protein: CASSQPGKGDEKLFF. CDR3 bases: TGTGCCAGCAGCCAGCCGGGGAAAGGCGATGAAAAACTGTTTTTT.

On this clonotype: A single base separates this from a much larger clone, so it may be a read error. The rearrangement links TRBV5-6 to TRBJ2-5; TRBD2 is a possible D gene (6 bases). The CDR3 runs to 15 residues. Germline CDR1 SGHDT, CDR2 YYEEEE. Trimming stripped 4 bases from V and 1 base from J, with 14 bases between. The CDR3 DNA is TGTGCCAGCAGCGAAATGGGACTCCTCCAAGAGACCCAGTACTTC. Its protein product is CASSEMGLLQETQYF.

A few counts support this clonotype. Compared with germline, one end of the junction differs, possibly owing to a read error. CDR3 nucleotides: TGTGCCAGCGGTTACCCCGTTGCTGGGGCCTACGAGCAGTACTTT. It specifies CASGYPVAGAYEQYF. V gene TRBV6-5 combines with J gene TRBJ2-7; D perhaps matches TRBD1 (5 bases). From germline, CDR1 is MNHEY and CDR2 SVGAGI. The CDR3 is made up of 15 amino acids.

Concerning this clonotype: One end of the junction does not line up with germline, which may come from a read error. V is TRBV29-1 and J is TRBJ2-2; D perhaps matches TRBD1 (5 bases). Germline lookup yields CDR1 SQVTM and CDR2 ANQGSEA. This CDR3 spans 13 amino acids. The CDR3 bases are TGCAGCGGTGAACAGGCTAACACTGGGGAGCTGTTTTTT. This translates into CSGEQANTGELFF.